This T cell receptor beta chain was obtained from a study of OX40 agonist ivuxolimab in advanced cancers. On the study more broadly: Antecedent anti-PD-1, anti-PD-L1 or anti-CTLA-4 therapy was permissible, with roughly 36% having received some.

Clones were read by immunoSEQ multiplex PCR, and TCRdb kept only the in-frame ones, dropping some. This table holds roughly 86,000 clones, 75% to 90% found once. General study results and limits: Expanded clones were, on average, more numerous in CD8+ T cells than in CD4+.

As regards this clone: Its antigen is not known.

In germline, CDR1 is SEHNR, CDR2 FQNEAQ (reference sequence). The length of the CDR3 is 12 residues. V gave up 10 bases and J gave up 11 bases; unmatched junction bases: 13. The rearrangement joins TRBV7-9 to TRBJ2-5; 7 nucleotides line up with TRBD1. The clonotype originates from an adult with an advanced solid tumor such as melanoma, head and neck, liver or kidney cancer. This specimen consisted of CD4+ or CD8+ T cells sorted from blood, obtained in a trial of the OX40 agonist ivuxolimab. The CDR3 sequence is CATEQGIAEQYF. The CDR3 DNA follows: TGTGCCACCGAACAGGGGATCGCGGAGCAGTACTTC.